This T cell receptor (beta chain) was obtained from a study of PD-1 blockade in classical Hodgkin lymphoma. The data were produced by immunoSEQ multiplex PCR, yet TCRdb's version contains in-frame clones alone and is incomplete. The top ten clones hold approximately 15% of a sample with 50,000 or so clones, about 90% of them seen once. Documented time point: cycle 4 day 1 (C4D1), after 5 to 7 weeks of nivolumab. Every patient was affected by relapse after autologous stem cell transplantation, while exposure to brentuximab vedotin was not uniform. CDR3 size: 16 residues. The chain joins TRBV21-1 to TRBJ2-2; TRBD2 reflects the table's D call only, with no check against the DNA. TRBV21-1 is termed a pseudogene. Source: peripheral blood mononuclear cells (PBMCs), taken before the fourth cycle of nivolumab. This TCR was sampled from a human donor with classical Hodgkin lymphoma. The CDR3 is CASLGRASGNTGELFF. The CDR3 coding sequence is TGTGCCAGCCTAGGAAGGGCTAGCGGGAACACCGGGGAGCTGTTTTTT.